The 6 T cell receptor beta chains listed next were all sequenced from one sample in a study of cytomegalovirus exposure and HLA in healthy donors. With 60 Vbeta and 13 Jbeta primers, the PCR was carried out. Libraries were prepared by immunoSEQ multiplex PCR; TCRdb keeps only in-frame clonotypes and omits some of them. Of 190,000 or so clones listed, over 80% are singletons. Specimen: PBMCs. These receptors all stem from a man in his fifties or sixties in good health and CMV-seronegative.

CDR3 loop: CASSPQGYQETQYF. CDR3 coding DNA: TGTGCCAGCAGCCCTCAGGGGTACCAAGAGACCCAGTACTTC. The rearrangement joins TRBV7-9 to TRBJ2-5; D possibly corresponds to TRBD1 (6 bases). CDR1 is SEHNR, CDR2 FQNEAQ, per germline (reference sequence). V was pared by 5 bases and J by 0 bases, with 10 bases between. The CDR3 is 14 residues long.

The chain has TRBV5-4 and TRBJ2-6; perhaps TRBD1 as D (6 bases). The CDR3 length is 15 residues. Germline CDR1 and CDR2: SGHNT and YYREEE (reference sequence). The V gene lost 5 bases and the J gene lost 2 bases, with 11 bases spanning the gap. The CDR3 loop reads CASRLQGPGANVLTF. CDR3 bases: TGTGCCAGCAGGTTACAGGGTCCTGGGGCCAACGTCCTGACTTTC.

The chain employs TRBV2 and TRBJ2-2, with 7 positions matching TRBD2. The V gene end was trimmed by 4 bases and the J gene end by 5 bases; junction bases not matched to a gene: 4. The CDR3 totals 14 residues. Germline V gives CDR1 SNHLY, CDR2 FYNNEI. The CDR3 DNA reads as TGTGCCAGCAGTGGGGACTACCGGACCGGGGAGCTGTTTTTT. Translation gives CASSGDYRTGELFF.

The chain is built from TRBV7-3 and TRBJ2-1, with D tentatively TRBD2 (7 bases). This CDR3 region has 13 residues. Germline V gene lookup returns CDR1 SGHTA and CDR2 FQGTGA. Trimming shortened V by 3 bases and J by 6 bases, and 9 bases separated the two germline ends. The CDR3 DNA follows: TGTGCCAGCAGCTTCCGGGGGGCCAATGAGCAGTTCTTC. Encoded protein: CASSFRGANEQFF.

This CDR3 is CASTISGETQYF. The DNA for the CDR3 is TGTGCCAGCACTATCTCGGGAGAGACCCAGTACTTC. V usage is TRBV6-1 and J usage is TRBJ2-5; D gene ambiguous. Germline lookup yields CDR1 MNHNS and CDR2 SASEGT. The CDR3 has 12 residues. Trimming took off 7 bases at V and 4 bases at J, with 10 bases between the two ends.

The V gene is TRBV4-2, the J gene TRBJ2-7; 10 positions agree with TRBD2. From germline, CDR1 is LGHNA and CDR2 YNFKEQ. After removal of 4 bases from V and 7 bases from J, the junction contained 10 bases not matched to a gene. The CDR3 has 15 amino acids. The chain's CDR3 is CASSRELAGRREQYF. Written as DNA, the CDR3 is TGTGCCAGCAGCCGAGAACTAGCGGGAAGGCGGGAGCAGTACTTC.